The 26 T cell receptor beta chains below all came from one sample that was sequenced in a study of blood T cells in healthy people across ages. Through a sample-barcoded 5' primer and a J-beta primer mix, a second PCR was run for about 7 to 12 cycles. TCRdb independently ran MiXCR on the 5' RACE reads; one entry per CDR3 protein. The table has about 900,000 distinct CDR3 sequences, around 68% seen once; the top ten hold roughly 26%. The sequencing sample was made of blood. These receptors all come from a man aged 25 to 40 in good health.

The CDR3 region has the DNA TGCAGCGTTGAAGATCTCTGGACTAGCGGGGGGGCGAACAATGAGCAGTTCTTC. Its translation: CSVEDLWTSGGANNEQFF. This chain uses TRBV29-1 with TRBJ2-1; 15 positions agree with TRBD2. V dropped 0 bases and J dropped 5; count of bases not matched to a gene: 8. The CDR3 sequence is 18 residues long. Germline assignment: CDR1 SQVTM and CDR2 ANQGSEA.

The CDR3, as DNA: TGTGCCAGCAGCTGGGTGGGGGGGCTACAAGAGACCCAGTACTTC. Its translation: CASSWVGGLQETQYF. V gene TRBV7-2 combines with J gene TRBJ2-4; tentative D call: TRBD2 (7 bases). Gene TRBJ2-5 matches the end of the DNA better, so the J call may be wrong. This CDR3 comprises 15 residues. From germline, CDR1 is SGHTA and CDR2 FQGNSA.

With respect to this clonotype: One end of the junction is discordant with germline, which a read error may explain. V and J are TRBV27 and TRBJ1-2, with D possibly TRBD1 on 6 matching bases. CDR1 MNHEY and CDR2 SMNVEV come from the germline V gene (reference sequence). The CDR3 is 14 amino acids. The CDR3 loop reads CASSSGISFGGCTF. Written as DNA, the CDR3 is TGTGCCAGCAGTTCCGGGATCTCGTTCGGGGGCTGCACCTTC.

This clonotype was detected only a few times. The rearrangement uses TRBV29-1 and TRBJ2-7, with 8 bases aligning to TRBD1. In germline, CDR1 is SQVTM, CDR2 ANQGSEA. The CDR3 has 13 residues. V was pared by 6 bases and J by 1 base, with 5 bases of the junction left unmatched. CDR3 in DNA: TGCAGCGTCATACAGGGGGAATCCTACGAGCAGTACTTC. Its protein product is CSVIQGESYEQYF.

CDR3 amino acids: CSVVWGELYNEQFF. CDR3 in DNA: TGCAGCGTTGTATGGGGGGAACTCTACAATGAGCAGTTCTTC. V gene TRBV29-1 combines with J gene TRBJ2-1; a weak D match, TRBD2 (6 bases). CDR1 SQVTM and CDR2 ANQGSEA come from the germline V gene. Trimming cost V 4 bases and J 3 bases, with 13 bases left between them. The CDR3 runs 14 residues.

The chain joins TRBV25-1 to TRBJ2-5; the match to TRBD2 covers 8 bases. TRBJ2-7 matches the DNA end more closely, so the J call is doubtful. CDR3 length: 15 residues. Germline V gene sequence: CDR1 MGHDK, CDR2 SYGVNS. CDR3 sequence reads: CASSEGAGGTYEQYF. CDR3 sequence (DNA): TGTGCCAGCAGTGAAGGTGCGGGGGGCACCTACGAGCAGTACTTC.

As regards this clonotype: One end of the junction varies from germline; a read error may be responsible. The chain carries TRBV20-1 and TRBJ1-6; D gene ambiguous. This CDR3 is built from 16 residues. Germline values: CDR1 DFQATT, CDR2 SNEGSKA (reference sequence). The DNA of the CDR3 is TGCAGTGCCCCCGAGGGTATGGTGGCCTATGATTCACCCCTCCACTTT. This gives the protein CSAPEGMVAYDSPLHF.

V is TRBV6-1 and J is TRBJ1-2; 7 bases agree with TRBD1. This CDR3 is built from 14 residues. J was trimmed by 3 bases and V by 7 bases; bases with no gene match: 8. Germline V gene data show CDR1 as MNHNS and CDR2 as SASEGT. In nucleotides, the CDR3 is TGTGCCAGCACCTATAACAGGGGAGACTATGGCTACACCTTC. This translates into CASTYNRGDYGYTF.

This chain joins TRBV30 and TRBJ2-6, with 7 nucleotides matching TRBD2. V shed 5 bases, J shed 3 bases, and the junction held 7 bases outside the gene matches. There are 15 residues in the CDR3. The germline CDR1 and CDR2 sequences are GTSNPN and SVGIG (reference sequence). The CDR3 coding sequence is TGTGCCTGGGACGTCGGGGGGAGTGGGGCCAACGTCCTGACTTTC. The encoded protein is CAWDVGGSGANVLTF.

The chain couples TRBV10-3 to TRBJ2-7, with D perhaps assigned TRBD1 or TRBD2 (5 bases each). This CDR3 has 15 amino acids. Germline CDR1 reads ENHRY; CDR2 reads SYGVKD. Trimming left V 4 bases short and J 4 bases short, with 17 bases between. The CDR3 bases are TGTGCCATCAGTGCCCGGGGAAGGGACGCTTACGAGCAGTACTTC. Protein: CAISARGRDAYEQYF.

CDR3 bases: TGTGCCAGCAGCTTGGACAGGGAGGCGGGTGAGACCCAGTACTTC. Residues: CASSLDREAGETQYF. The J gene is TRBJ2-5, the V gene TRBV7-2; the match to TRBD1 covers 8 bases. The V gene end was trimmed by 3 bases and the J gene end by 5 bases; junction bases not matched to a gene: 8. The CDR3 is 15 residues long. Germline V CDR1 and CDR2: SGHTA, FQGNSA.

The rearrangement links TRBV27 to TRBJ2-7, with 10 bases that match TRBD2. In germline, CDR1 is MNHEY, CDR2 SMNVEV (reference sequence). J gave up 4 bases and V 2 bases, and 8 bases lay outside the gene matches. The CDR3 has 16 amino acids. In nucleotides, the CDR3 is TGTGCCAGCAGTTTAGTCGCTAGCGGGGGACTGTACGAGCAGTACTTC. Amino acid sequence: CASSLVASGGLYEQYF.

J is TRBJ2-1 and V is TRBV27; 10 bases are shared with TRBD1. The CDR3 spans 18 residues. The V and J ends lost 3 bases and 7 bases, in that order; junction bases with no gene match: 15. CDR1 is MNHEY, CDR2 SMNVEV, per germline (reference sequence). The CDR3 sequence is CASSFHAPGQGIRNEQFF. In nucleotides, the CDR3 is TGTGCCAGCAGTTTCCATGCCCCGGGACAGGGGATCAGGAATGAGCAGTTCTTC.

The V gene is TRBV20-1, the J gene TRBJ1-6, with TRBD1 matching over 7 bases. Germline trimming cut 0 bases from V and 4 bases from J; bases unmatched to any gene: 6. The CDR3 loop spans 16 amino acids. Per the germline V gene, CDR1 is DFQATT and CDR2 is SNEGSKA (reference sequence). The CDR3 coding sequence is TGCAGTGCTAGAGATTCTACGGGACAGTATAATTCACCCCTCCACTTT. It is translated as CSARDSTGQYNSPLHF.

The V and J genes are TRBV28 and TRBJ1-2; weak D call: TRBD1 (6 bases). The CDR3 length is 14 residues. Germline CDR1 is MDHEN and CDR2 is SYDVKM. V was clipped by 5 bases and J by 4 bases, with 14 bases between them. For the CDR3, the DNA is TGTGCCAGCAGTCGACGTGGGGGGGCCTATGGCTACACCTTC. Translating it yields CASSRRGGAYGYTF.

In nucleotides, the CDR3 is TGTGCCGTCACAGGTCCCCTGAATAGCAATCAGCCCCAGCATTTT. Translation gives CAVTGPLNSNQPQHF. The chain combines TRBV6-2 or TRBV6-3 with TRBJ1-5, with D tentatively TRBD1 (5 bases). Trimming stripped 11 bases from V and 0 bases from J, with 17 bases between. CDR1 is MNHEY and CDR2 is SVGEGT in the germline V gene. The CDR3 loop spans 15 amino acids.

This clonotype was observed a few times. Here the CDR3 DNA reads TGTGCCAGCACTTCTCTAGCAGGGTTGAAAGAGACCCAGTACTTC. It yields the protein CASTSLAGLKETQYF. The chain links TRBV6-2 or TRBV6-3 to TRBJ2-5; D possibly uses TRBD1 or TRBD2 (5 bases each). Trimming took 7 bases from V and 3 from J, leaving 18 bases between them. Germline V gene lookup returns CDR1 MNHEY and CDR2 SVGEGT. The CDR3 has 15 amino acids.

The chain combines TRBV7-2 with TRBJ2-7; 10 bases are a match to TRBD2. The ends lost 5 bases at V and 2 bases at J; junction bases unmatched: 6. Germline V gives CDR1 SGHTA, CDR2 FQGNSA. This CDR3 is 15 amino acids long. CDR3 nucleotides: TGTGCCAGCAGCCCTAGCGGGGGAGACACCTACGAGCAGTACTTC. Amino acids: CASSPSGGDTYEQYF.

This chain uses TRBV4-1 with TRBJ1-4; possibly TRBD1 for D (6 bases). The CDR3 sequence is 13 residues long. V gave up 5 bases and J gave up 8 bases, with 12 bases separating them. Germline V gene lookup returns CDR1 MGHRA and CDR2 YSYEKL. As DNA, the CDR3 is TGCGCCAGCAGCACTCAGGGGTGGGAAAAACTGTTTTTT. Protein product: CASSTQGWEKLFF.

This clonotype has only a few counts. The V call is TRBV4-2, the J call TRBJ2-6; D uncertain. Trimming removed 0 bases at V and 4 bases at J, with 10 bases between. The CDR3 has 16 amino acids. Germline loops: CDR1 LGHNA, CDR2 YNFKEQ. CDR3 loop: CASSQESGSGANVLTF. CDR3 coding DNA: TGTGCCAGCAGCCAAGAATCTGGTAGCGGGGCCAACGTCCTGACTTTC.

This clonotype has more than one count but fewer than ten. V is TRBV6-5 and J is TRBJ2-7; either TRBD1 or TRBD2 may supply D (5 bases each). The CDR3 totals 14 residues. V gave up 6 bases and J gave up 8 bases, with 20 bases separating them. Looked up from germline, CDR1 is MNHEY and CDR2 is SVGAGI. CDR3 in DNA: TGTGCCAGCAGCCGCCTAGGGGAGACAGACAAGCAGTACTTC. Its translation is CASSRLGETDKQYF.

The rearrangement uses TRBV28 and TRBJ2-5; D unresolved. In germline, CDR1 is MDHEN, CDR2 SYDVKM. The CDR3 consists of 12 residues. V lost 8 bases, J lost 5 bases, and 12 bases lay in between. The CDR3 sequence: CASRPFGETQYF. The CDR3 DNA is TGTGCCAGCCGCCCATTTGGGGAGACCCAGTACTTC.

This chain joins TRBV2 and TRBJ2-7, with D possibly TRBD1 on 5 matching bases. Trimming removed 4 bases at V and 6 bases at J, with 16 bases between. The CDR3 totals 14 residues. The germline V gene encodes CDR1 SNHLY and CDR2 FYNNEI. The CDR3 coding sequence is TGTGCCAGCAGTGTGATTTCGGCCAGGGCCGAGCAGTACTTC. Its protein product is CASSVISARAEQYF. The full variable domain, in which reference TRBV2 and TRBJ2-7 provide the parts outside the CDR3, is EPEVTQTPSHQVTQMGQEVILRCVPISNHLYFYWYRQILGQKVEFLVSFYNNEISEKSEIFDDQFSVERPDGSNFTLKIRSTKLEDSAMYFCASSVISARAEQYFGPGTRLTVT.

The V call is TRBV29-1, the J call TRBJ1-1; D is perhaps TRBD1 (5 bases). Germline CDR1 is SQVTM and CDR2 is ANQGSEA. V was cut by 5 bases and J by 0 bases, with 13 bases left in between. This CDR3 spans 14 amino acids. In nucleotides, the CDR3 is TGCAGCGTTAGACCGGGGCCGATGAACACTGAAGCTTTCTTT. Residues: CSVRPGPMNTEAFF.

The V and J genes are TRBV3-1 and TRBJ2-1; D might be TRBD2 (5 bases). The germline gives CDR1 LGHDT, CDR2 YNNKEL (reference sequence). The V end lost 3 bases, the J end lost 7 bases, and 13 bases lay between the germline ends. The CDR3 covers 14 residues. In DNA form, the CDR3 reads TGTGCCAGCAGCCAGAATAGCGTGGGAAATGAGCAGTTCTTC. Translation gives CASSQNSVGNEQFF.

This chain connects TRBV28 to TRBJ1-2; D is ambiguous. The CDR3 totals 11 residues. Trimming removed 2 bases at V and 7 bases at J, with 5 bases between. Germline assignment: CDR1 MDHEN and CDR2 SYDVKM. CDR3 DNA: TGTGCCAGCAGTTTAGACCTTGGCTACACCTTC. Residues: CASSLDLGYTF.